This TCR beta chain comes out of a study of blood T cell repertoires in COVID-19. Some clones are missing from TCRdb's copy, which holds only in-frame ones; the method was immunoSEQ multiplex PCR. The profile shows over 95,000 clones, 85% of them singletons. Points on this clone: A junction boundary mismatches the germline segment, possibly from a read error.

This sequence originates from a human donor in a cohort sampled during active COVID-19. Sequenced material: peripheral blood.

CDR3 bases: TGTGCCAGCAGGTTAGGGGCTTTTGCTGAAGCTTTCTTT. It yields the protein CASRLGAFAEAFF. The chain has TRBV12-3 or TRBV12-4 and TRBJ1-1, with D possibly being TRBD1 (5 bases). This CDR3 has 13 residues.